These 14 T cell receptor beta chains came from one sample sequenced in a study of radiotherapy plus CTLA-4 blockade in lung cancer. Repertoires were generated with immunoSEQ multiplex PCR, while TCRdb's copy carries only in-frame clones and drops some. The repertoire consists of 80,000 to 100,000 clones, with roughly four fifths occurring once and the leading ten covering about 3.5%. The sample consisted of peripheral blood, taken from a patient treated with radiotherapy plus ipilimumab. All receptors derive from a human donor with non-small cell lung cancer who had a partial response to radiotherapy plus ipilimumab.

The V call is TRBV19, the J call TRBJ2-7, with 7 bases lining up with TRBD1. The germline CDR1 and CDR2 sequences are LNHDA and SQIVND (reference sequence). The V segment lost 3 bases and the J segment 3 bases; nucleotides outside the gene matches: 5. The CDR3 length is 14 residues. CDR3 sequence reads: CASSIGTVNYEQYF. The CDR3 DNA follows: TGTGCCAGTAGTATTGGGACAGTTAACTACGAGCAGTACTTC.

The chain couples TRBV27 to TRBJ1-5, with 7 bases fitting TRBD1. V lost 3 bases to trimming and J lost 5 bases; unmatched junction nucleotides: 1. Germline V gives CDR1 MNHEY, CDR2 SMNVEV (reference sequence). The CDR3 sequence is 13 residues long. CDR3 DNA: TGTGCCAGCAGTTTCAGGGGGGATCAGCCCCAGCATTTT. It specifies CASSFRGDQPQHF.

The J gene is TRBJ2-7, the V gene TRBV2; 12 nucleotides agree with TRBD1. This CDR3 region has 13 residues. The J segment lost 2 bases and the V segment lost 8 bases, leaving 1 base of the junction unmatched. Germline values: CDR1 SNHLY, CDR2 FYNNEI. CDR3 sequence: CASRDRGPYEQYF. The CDR3, as DNA: TGTGCCAGCCGGGACAGGGGGCCCTACGAGCAGTACTTC.

The chain carries TRBV10-3 and TRBJ1-1, with D maybe TRBD1 (5 bases). The germline V gene has CDR1 ENHRY and CDR2 SYGVKD. The CDR3 runs to 15 residues. The ends were cut back, 5 bases at V and 1 base at J, with 14 bases in the middle. This chain's CDR3 is CAISSRGGGNTEAFF. The CDR3 bases are TGTGCCATCAGTTCCCGTGGGGGGGGGAACACTGAAGCTTTCTTT.

The chain couples TRBV13 to TRBJ2-3; 12 bases match TRBD2. Germline trimming cut 4 bases from V and 4 bases from J; bases unmatched to any gene: 6. The CDR3 loop spans 16 amino acids. Germline V gene data show CDR1 as PRHDT and CDR2 as FYEKMQ (reference sequence). The CDR3 region is CASSYVLAGGADTQYF. CDR3 DNA sequence: TGTGCCAGCAGCTACGTTCTAGCGGGAGGGGCAGATACGCAGTATTTT.

This rearrangement joins TRBV7-9 to TRBJ1-2, with D uncertain. V gave up 5 bases and J gave up 5 bases, with 9 bases separating them. CDR3 length: 12 amino acids. From germline, CDR1 is SEHNR and CDR2 FQNEAQ (reference sequence). CDR3 nucleotide sequence: TGTGCCAGCAGCGGAGGCAGTTATGGCTACACCTTC. It specifies CASSGGSYGYTF.

The rearrangement uses TRBV14 and TRBJ2-1; TRBD2 aligns across 9 bases. This CDR3 is 16 amino acids long. Germline lookup yields CDR1 SGHDN and CDR2 FVKESK. Trimming removed 2 bases from V and 8 bases from J; junction bases left unmatched: 10. The CDR3 sequence: CASSQSGRRFTDEQFF. DNA for the CDR3: TGTGCCAGCAGCCAAAGCGGGAGGAGGTTTACCGATGAGCAGTTCTTC.

This chain uses TRBV11-2 with TRBJ1-3; TRBD1 might be the D (5 bases). V lost 6 bases and J 4 bases, leaving 16 bases between the germline ends. The CDR3 loop spans 15 amino acids. The germline CDR1 and CDR2 sequences are SGHAT and FQNNGV. CDR3 coding DNA: TGTGCCAGCAGTAAAACAGGAAGTCTAGGAAACACCATATATTTT. Its protein product is CASSKTGSLGNTIYF. The full variable domain, completed using reference TRBV11-2 and TRBJ1-3, is EAGVAQSPRYKIIEKRQSVAFWCNPISGHATLYWYQQILGQGPKLLIQFQNNGVVDDSQLPKDRFSAERLKGVDSTLKIQPAKLEDSAVYLCASSKTGSLGNTIYFGEGSWLTVV.

The genes are TRBV10-2 and TRBJ2-7; tentative D call: TRBD2 (6 bases). The V and J ends lost 6 bases and 7 bases respectively, with 13 bases between them. The germline V gene encodes CDR1 WSHSY and CDR2 SAAADI. The CDR3 sequence is 12 residues long. This chain's CDR3 is CASRGTRGEQYF. The CDR3 nucleotides are TGCGCCAGCAGGGGGACTCGCGGGGAGCAGTACTTC.

This clone was detected only once. The chain employs TRBV18 and TRBJ1-1, with 9 bases matching TRBD1. From germline, CDR1 is KGHSH and CDR2 LQKENI. Germline trimming cut 4 bases from V and 3 bases from J; bases unmatched to any gene: 6. The CDR3 spans 15 residues. CDR3 sequence: CASSLETGGYTEAFF. The CDR3 DNA sequence: TGTGCCAGCTCACTTGAAACAGGGGGCTACACTGAAGCTTTCTTT.

The V and J genes are TRBV27 and TRBJ2-7; 11 nucleotides agree with TRBD1. The germline V gene has CDR1 MNHEY and CDR2 SMNVEV (reference sequence). This CDR3 comprises 17 residues. V trimming: 5 bases; J trimming: 7 bases; junction bases outside the gene matches: 16. CDR3: CASSTPVRTGGVGEQYF. Written as DNA, the CDR3 is TGTGCCAGCAGTACCCCGGTCCGGACAGGGGGCGTGGGGGAGCAGTACTTC.

The chain couples TRBV28 to TRBJ1-2; 9 nucleotides line up with TRBD1. CDR1 is MDHEN and CDR2 is SYDVKM in the germline V gene. The V gene end was trimmed by 3 bases and the J gene end by 7 bases; junction bases not matched to a gene: 12. The CDR3 runs 16 residues. CDR3 nucleotide sequence: TGTGCCAGCAGTTTTCCTCTCGGGGAGGGACAGGGTGGCTACACCTTC. It translates to CASSFPLGEGQGGYTF.

The sample holds a few counts of this clone. The chain has TRBV7-6 and TRBJ2-1, with 9 nucleotides matching TRBD2. Unmatched junction bases numbered 9, after V lost 6 bases and J lost 6 bases. Germline CDR1 SGHVS, CDR2 FNYEAQ. There are 15 residues in the CDR3. For the CDR3, the DNA is TGTGCCAGCAGTCAAAGGCTAGCGGGAAGCAATGAGCAGTTCTTC. Its protein product is CASSQRLAGSNEQFF.

This sequence joins TRBV6-1 and TRBJ2-3; D is unclear. Deletions cut 6 bases from V and 4 bases from J, with 14 bases between. Germline CDR1 MNHNS, CDR2 SASEGT. This CDR3 is built from 14 residues. The CDR3 spells CASRLRHRADTQYF. The CDR3 region has the DNA TGTGCCAGCAGGCTTAGACATCGTGCAGATACGCAGTATTTT.